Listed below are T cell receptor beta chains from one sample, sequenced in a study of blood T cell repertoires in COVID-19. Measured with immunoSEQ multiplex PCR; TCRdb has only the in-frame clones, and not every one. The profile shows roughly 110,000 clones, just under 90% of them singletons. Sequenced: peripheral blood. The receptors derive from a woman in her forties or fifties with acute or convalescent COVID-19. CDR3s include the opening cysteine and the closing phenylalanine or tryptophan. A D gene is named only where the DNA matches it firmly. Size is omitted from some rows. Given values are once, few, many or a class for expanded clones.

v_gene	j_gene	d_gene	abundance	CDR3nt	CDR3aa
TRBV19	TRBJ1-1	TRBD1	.	TGTGCCAGTAGTTCCCGGGACAGGGCTTACACCACTGAAGCTTTCTTT	CASSSRDRAYTTEAFF
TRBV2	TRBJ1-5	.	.	TGTGCCAGCAGTGAAGCAGAAGGGGTGGGACAGCCCCAGCATTTT	CASSEAEGVGQPQHF
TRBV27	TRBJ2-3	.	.	TGTGCCAGCAGTGGCCTGACGGGGTCGATTGGAGATACGCAGTATTTT	CASSGLTGSIGDTQYF
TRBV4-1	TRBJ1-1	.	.	TGCGCCAGCAGCACGGGAAACAGGAACACTGAAGCTTTCTTT	CASSTGNRNTEAFF
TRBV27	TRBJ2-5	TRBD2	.	TGTGCCAGCAGTCTCCCGGGAGGAGAGACCCAGTACTTC	CASSLPGGETQYF
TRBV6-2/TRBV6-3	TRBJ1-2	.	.	TGTGCCAGCAGCCTCAGCGGACCCTATGGCTACACCTTC	CASSLSGPYGYTF
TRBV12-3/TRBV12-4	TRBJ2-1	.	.	TGTGCCAGCGGAGGGGACTCCTACAATGAGCAGTTCTTC	CASGGDSYNEQFF
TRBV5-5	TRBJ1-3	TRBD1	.	TGTGCCACGGGACAGGGTGGAAACACCATATATTTT	CATGQGGNTIYF
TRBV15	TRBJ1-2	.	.	TGTGCCACCAGCAGAGATCGGGGGACCTTTGGCTACACCTTC	CATSRDRGTFGYTF
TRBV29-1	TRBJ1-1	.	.	TGCAGCGTCCACAGCCGGTTATTGAACACTGAAGCTTTCTTT	CSVHSRLLNTEAFF
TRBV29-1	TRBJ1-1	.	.	TGCAGCGTTGTAGTGGGGGGTAGGGGCACTGAAGCTTTCTTT	CSVVVGGRGTEAFF
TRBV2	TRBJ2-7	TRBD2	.	TGTGCCAGCAGTCTCATCTGGACTAGAGGCGAGCAGTACTTC	CASSLIWTRGEQYF
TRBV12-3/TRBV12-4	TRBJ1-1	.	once	TGTGCCAGCAGTTTTGGACTTACTGAAGCTTTCTTT	CASSFGLTEAFF
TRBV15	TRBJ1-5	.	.	TGTGCCACCAGCAGAGCATATCAGCCCCAGCATTTT	CATSRAYQPQHF
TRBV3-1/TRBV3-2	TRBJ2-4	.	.	TGTGCCAGCAGCCAATCAACGACCCGGACGGGGAAAAACATTCAGTACTTC	CASSQSTTRTGKNIQYF
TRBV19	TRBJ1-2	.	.	TGTGCCAGTAGTGGGGAGGGCTATGGCTACACCTTC	CASSGEGYGYTF
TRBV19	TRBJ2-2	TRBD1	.	TGTGCCAGTAGTATCCGACAGGGATACACCGGGGAGCTGTTTTTT	CASSIRQGYTGELFF
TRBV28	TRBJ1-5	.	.	TGTGCCAGCAGTTTTCCCCGGGAGGTGATGAATCAGCCCCAGCATTTT	CASSFPREVMNQPQHF
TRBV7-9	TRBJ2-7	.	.	TGTGCCAGCAGCCCCAAGGACAGTTACGAGCAGTACTTC	CASSPKDSYEQYF
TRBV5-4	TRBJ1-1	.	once	TGTGCCAGCAGCTTGGCCGAGGGTAGCTTTTTGAACACTGAAGCTTTCTTT	CASSLAEGSFLNTEAFF
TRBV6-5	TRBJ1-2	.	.	TGTGCCAGCAAAAGTGGCAGGGCGCGAAGGGGCTACACCTTC	CASKSGRARRGYTF
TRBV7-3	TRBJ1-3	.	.	TGTGCCAGCAGCCGAAACGGGGATTCCGGAAACACCATATATTTT	CASSRNGDSGNTIYF
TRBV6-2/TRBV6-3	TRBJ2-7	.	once	TGTGCCAGCAGTTACATGGCGGGATTAGGGGCCTACGAGCAGTACTTC	CASSYMAGLGAYEQYF
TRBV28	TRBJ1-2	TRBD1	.	TGTGCCAGCAGTTTGACTAGACAGGGGGGTGGCTACACCTTC	CASSLTRQGGGYTF
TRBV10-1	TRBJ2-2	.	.	TGCGCCAGCAGAAGAACCCCAGACACCGGGGAGCTGTTTTTT	CASRRTPDTGELFF
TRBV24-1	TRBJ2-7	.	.	TGTGCCACCAGTGATAATACAGGCTCCGAGCAGTACTTC	CATSDNTGSEQYF
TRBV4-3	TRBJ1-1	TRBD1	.	TGCGCCAGCAGCTCGCGACAGGGGCCTGAAGCTTTCTTT	CASSSRQGPEAFF
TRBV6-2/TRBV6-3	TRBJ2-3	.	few	TGTGCCAGCAGTGGAGGGCCGGAGGGAGATACGCAGTATTTT	CASSGGPEGDTQYF
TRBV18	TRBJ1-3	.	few	TGTGCCAGCTCACCAGTCAGGGACTCTGGAAACACCATATATTTT	CASSPVRDSGNTIYF